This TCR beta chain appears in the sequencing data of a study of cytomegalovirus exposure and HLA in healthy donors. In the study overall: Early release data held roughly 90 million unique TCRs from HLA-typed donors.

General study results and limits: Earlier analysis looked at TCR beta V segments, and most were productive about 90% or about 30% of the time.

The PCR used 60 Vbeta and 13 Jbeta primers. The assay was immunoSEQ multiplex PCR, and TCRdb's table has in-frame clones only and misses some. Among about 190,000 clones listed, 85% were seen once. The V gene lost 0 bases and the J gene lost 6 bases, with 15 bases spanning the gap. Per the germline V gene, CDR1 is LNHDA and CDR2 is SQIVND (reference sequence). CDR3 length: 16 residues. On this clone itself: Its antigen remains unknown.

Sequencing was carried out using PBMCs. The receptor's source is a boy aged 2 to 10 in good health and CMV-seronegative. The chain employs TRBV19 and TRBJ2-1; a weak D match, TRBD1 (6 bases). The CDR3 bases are TGTGCCAGTAGTATAGATGGGCCAGGGGTTCGCAATGAGCAGTTCTTC. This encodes CASSIDGPGVRNEQFF.